This T cell receptor (beta chain) is from a study of T cell repertoires in cytomegalovirus infection. Looking at the study overall: Carrying CMV and the relevant HLA type showed in public TCR beta signatures.

Each CDR3 protein gets one entry after TCRdb re-called the reads with MiXCR. The sample has some 350,000 distinct CDR3 sequences, around a sixth seen once. Of note for this clonotype: Its antigen is not identified.

Per the germline V gene, CDR1 is SGHAT and CDR2 is FQDESV (reference sequence). The germline V and J ends were trimmed by 5 bases and 5 bases, with 15 bases remaining between them. The CDR3 length is 14 residues. General study results and limits: Cumulative frequency of public TCR beta families picked out carriers of CMV plus the relevant HLA. HLA-C-restricted CMV-specific TCR beta clonotypes were dominant in the ex vivo response.

The V call is TRBV11-1, the J call TRBJ2-5; D not certain. Material: PBMCs. The receptor's source is a human donor in good health (CMV status not recorded). Some clones in this sample may be carry-over from other donors' samples. The CDR3: CASSPRWGGETQYF. CDR3 in DNA: TGTGCCAGCAGCCCGCGGTGGGGTGGGGAGACCCAGTACTTC.